Here is one TCR beta chain with its context. The method was immunoSEQ multiplex PCR; TCRdb's version includes in-frame clones alone and lacks a portion of them. This table holds approximately 6,700 clones, 76% found once. The V gene end was trimmed by 5 bases and the J gene end by 4 bases; junction bases not matched to a gene: 6. This CDR3 is 14 amino acids long. The germline gives CDR1 GTSNPN, CDR2 SVGIG (reference sequence). These data are taken from a study of immune evolution from preneoplasia to lung adenocarcinoma. The sample comprised FFPE minimally invasive lung adenocarcinoma tissue. The gene calls are TRBV30 and TRBJ2-7, with 12 bases aligning to TRBD2. The source is a person aged 55-85 years with lung adenocarcinoma. CDR3 residues: CAWDETSGSYEQYF. The CDR3 bases are TGTGCCTGGGACGAGACTAGCGGGAGTTACGAGCAGTACTTC.